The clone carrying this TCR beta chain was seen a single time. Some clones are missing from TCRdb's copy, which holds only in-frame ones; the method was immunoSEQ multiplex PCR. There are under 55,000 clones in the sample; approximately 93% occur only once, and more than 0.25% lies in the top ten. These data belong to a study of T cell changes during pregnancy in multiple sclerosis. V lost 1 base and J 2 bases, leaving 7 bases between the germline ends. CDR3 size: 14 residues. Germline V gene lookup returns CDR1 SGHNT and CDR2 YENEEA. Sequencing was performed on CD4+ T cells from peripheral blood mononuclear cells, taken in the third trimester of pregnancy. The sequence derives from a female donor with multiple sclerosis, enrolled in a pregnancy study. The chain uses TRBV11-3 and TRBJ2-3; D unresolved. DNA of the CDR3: TGTGCCAGCAGCTTAGCCCTAAACACAGATACGCAGTATTTT. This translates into CASSLALNTDTQYF.